This TCR beta chain was found in a study of Ad26.COV2.S vaccination and SARS-CoV-2 variants. The V gene's germline CDR1 is MNHEY and CDR2 SVGAGI. With 6 bases removed from V and 1 base from J, the gap between germline ends came to 3 bases. This CDR3 is 11 amino acids long. The table came from immunoSEQ multiplex PCR; TCRdb's copy has only in-frame clones and leaves some out. This sample yields 300,000 to 400,000 clones, of which under 90% are seen a single time; 5% to 6.5% belongs to the top ten. The treatment here: 19 received Ad26.COV2.S at low or high dose, single or two shots; about 5 received placebo; per-sample allocation not given. Day 63 after the first injection of vaccine or placebo was the sampling time. An 18-55-year-old adult in Boston served as donor. This clone appeared a few times.

The sequences come from peripheral blood, collected in a trial of Ad26.COV2.S vaccine versus placebo. The gene calls are TRBV6-5 and TRBJ1-1; unclear D gene. This TCR was sampled from a person aged 18-60 years who received the Ad26.COV2.S COVID-19 vaccine or a placebo. In nucleotides, the CDR3 is TGTGCCAGCAGCAAGAACACTGAAGCTTTCTTT. It encodes CASSKNTEAFF.